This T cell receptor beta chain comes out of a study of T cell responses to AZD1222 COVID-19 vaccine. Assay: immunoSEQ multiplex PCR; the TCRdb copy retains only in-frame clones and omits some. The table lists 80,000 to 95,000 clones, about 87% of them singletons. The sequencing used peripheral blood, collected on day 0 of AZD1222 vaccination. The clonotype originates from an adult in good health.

The CDR3 DNA follows: TGTGCCTGGAGTCGGGAACAAGAAGCTTTCTTT. Encoded protein: CAWSREQEAFF. The V call is TRBV30, the J call TRBJ1-1; D uncertain. V was shortened by 2 bases and J by 8 bases, with 9 bases between the two germline ends. The CDR3 spans 11 residues. Germline V gene data show CDR1 as GTSNPN and CDR2 as SVGIG (reference sequence).